The clone carrying this T cell receptor (beta chain) was detected only once. This sample was included in a study of blood T cell repertoires in COVID-19. On the study more broadly: Italy, Spain and the United States were the sources of the convalescent and acute COVID-19 samples. PBMCs, B-cell-depleted T cells, or T cells were the source of the cDNA or gDNA that made up the material.

Methods used by the authors: Counts of nucleated cells, estimated from reference gene primer amplification, were obtained. TCRdb keeps only in-frame clones here, not all; method: immunoSEQ multiplex PCR. V and J calls and clone size are given by that table; D and trimming were obtained from the DNA. The table shows some 380,000 clones, with about 90% occurring only once. Sequencing was performed on peripheral blood. The TCR originated in a man aged 18 to 29 with active or convalescent COVID-19.

As DNA, the CDR3 is TGTGCCAGCAGCCAAAGACCTGGGGCGGAAAAACTGTTTTTT. This translates into CASSQRPGAEKLFF. This chain links TRBV3-1 (or the pseudogene TRBV3-2) with TRBJ1-4; TRBD1 is a possible D gene (5 bases). Trimming cost V 2 bases and J 8 bases, with 12 bases left between them. The V gene's germline CDR1 is LGHDT and CDR2 YNNKEL (reference sequence). The CDR3 is made up of 14 amino acids.